Below, 22 T cell receptor beta chains from the same sample are listed, as sequenced in a study of blood T cell repertoires in COVID-19. Method: immunoSEQ multiplex PCR; TCRdb's copy keeps in-frame clones and lacks some. The sample has about 110,000 clones; 81% are singletons. Sample: peripheral blood. The origin of the receptors is a man at least 80 years old with acute or convalescent COVID-19.

This sequence joins TRBV5-1 and TRBJ2-7, with TRBD2 matching 7 bases. V dropped 4 bases and J dropped 2; count of bases not matched to a gene: 9. The length of the CDR3 is 15 residues. The germline CDR1 and CDR2 sequences are SGHRS and YFSETQ. The CDR3 sequence: CASSGASGLAYEQYF. DNA of the CDR3: TGCGCCAGCAGCGGCGCGTCAGGACTAGCCTACGAGCAGTACTTC.

This clone turned up a few times. The CDR3 region is CASSPDRGDQPQHF. The CDR3 region has the DNA TGTGCCAGCAGTCCGGACAGGGGAGATCAGCCCCAGCATTTT. The chain carries TRBV28 and TRBJ1-5, with 9 positions matching TRBD1. Germline CDR1 reads MDHEN; CDR2 reads SYDVKM. The CDR3 is 14 residues long. After removal of 5 bases from V and 5 bases from J, the junction contained 4 bases not matched to a gene.

V is TRBV4-1 and J is TRBJ2-6; the D gene is possibly TRBD2 (6 bases). CDR1 is MGHRA and CDR2 is YSYEKL in the germline V gene. The CDR3 is made up of 16 amino acids. Trimming took 0 bases from V and 7 from J, leaving 13 bases between them. The CDR3 DNA sequence: TGCGCCAGCAGCCAAGATTGGGGGAGGCTCGCCAACGTCCTGACTTTC. Translating gives CASSQDWGRLANVLTF.

V is TRBV9 and J is TRBJ1-1; 7 bases match TRBD1. The junction had 7 bases not matched to a gene; V was cut back by 3 bases and J by 2 bases. Germline CDR1 and CDR2: SGDLS and YYNGEE. The CDR3 is made up of 15 amino acids. CDR3 loop: CASSATRGANTEAFF. The CDR3 nucleotides are TGTGCCAGCAGCGCTACCAGGGGGGCAAACACTGAAGCTTTCTTT. Drawing the rest from reference TRBV9 and TRBJ1-1, the complete variable domain is DSGVTQTPKHLITATGQRVTLRCSPRSGDLSVYWYQQSLDQGLQFLIQYYNGEERAKGNILERFSAQQFPDLHSELNLSSLELGDSALYFCASSATRGANTEAFFGQGTRLTVV.

The chain uses TRBV6-5 and TRBJ1-1; D is undetermined. CDR1 MNHEY and CDR2 SVGAGI come from the germline V gene. The CDR3 is 16 amino acids. With 4 bases removed from V and 1 base from J, the gap between germline ends came to 16 bases. The CDR3, as DNA: TGTGCCAGCAGTTCCACCCGTATCACGGGGAACACTGAAGCTTTCTTT. It encodes CASSSTRITGNTEAFF.

This clone was detected only a few times. The genes are TRBV7-8 and TRBJ1-1; unclear D gene. Trimming stripped 5 bases from V and 0 bases from J, with 10 bases between. The germline gives CDR1 SGHVS, CDR2 FQNEAQ. This CDR3 contains 14 residues. The CDR3 protein is CASSPGSMNTEAFF. In DNA, the CDR3 is TGTGCCAGCAGCCCAGGCTCGATGAACACTGAAGCTTTCTTT.

The chain uses TRBV30 and TRBJ2-1; TRBD2 might be the D (5 bases). The CDR3 length is 16 residues. The germline CDR1 and CDR2 sequences are GTSNPN and SVGIG (reference sequence). Trimming cost V 0 bases and J 0 bases, with 12 bases left between them. In DNA form, the CDR3 reads TGTGCCTGGAGTGTAAGAGGGTTTCCCTCCTACAATGAGCAGTTCTTC. Protein: CAWSVRGFPSYNEQFF. The variable domain in full, with the rest retrieved from reference TRBV30 and TRBJ2-1, is SQTIHQWPATLVQPVGSPLSLECTVEGTSNPNLYWYRQAAGRGLQLLFYSVGIGQISSEVPQNLSASRPQDRQFILSSKKLLLSDSGFYLCAWSVRGFPSYNEQFFGPGTRLTVL.

This chain connects TRBV13 to TRBJ1-1, with a weak D call TRBD1 (5 bases). Germline V gives CDR1 PRHDT, CDR2 FYEKMQ (reference sequence). Trimming cost V 0 bases and J 4 bases, with 12 bases left between them. The CDR3 length is 15 residues. Here the CDR3 reads CASSLGLGGGTEAFF. The CDR3 nucleotides read TGTGCCAGCAGCTTAGGCCTGGGGGGAGGCACTGAAGCTTTCTTT.

The chain employs TRBV28 and TRBJ2-1; 8 bases are shared with TRBD1. V lost 4 bases and J lost 5; bases outside the gene matches: 7. Looked up from germline, CDR1 is MDHEN and CDR2 is SYDVKM. CDR3 length: 15 residues. The CDR3 nucleotides read TGTGCCAGCAGTTCTCACGGGACAGGACACAATGAGCAGTTCTTC. Translation: CASSSHGTGHNEQFF.

This clone appeared a single time. This chain connects TRBV9 to TRBJ2-1; a weak D match, TRBD1 (6 bases). From germline, CDR1 is SGDLS and CDR2 YYNGEE. The CDR3 is 15 amino acids. Trimming removed 0 bases from V and 3 bases from J, with 10 bases in between. The CDR3 DNA reads TGTGCCAGCAGCGTAGAGGCAGGGGACTACAATGAGCAGTTCTTC. This translates into CASSVEAGDYNEQFF. Variable domain in full (rest from reference TRBV9 and TRBJ2-1): DSGVTQTPKHLITATGQRVTLRCSPRSGDLSVYWYQQSLDQGLQFLIQYYNGEERAKGNILERFSAQQFPDLHSELNLSSLELGDSALYFCASSVEAGDYNEQFFGPGTRLTVL.

This rearrangement joins TRBV28 to TRBJ1-1, with 7 nucleotides matching TRBD1. The germline V gene has CDR1 MDHEN and CDR2 SYDVKM. The CDR3 is made up of 14 amino acids. Trimming at V came to 8 bases and at J to 1 base, leaving 7 bases not matched to a gene. The CDR3 DNA follows: TGTGCCAGCCTCAGAGGGGACAGGAACACTGAAGCTTTCTTT. It encodes CASLRGDRNTEAFF.

V usage is TRBV28 and J usage is TRBJ2-7; possible D gene TRBD2, 7 bases. This CDR3 contains 14 residues. Trimming removed 2 bases from V and 2 bases from J, with 10 bases in between. Germline CDR1 reads MDHEN; CDR2 reads SYDVKM. As DNA, the CDR3 is TGTGCCAGCAGTTTACCGGGGGGCCCCTACGAGCAGTACTTC. Its translation is CASSLPGGPYEQYF.

V usage is TRBV5-5 and J usage is TRBJ1-1, with 10 bases identical to TRBD1. CDR1 is SGHKS, CDR2 YYEKEE, per germline (reference sequence). V lost 2 bases to trimming and J lost 4 bases; unmatched junction nucleotides: 5. The CDR3 sequence is 15 residues long. For the CDR3, the DNA is TGTGCCAGCAGCTTTATGGGACAGGGGACCACTGAAGCTTTCTTT. The encoded protein is CASSFMGQGTTEAFF.

The J gene is TRBJ2-5, the V gene TRBV18, with 10 nucleotides matching TRBD2. The CDR3 consists of 16 residues. Per the germline V gene, CDR1 is KGHSH and CDR2 is LQKENI. Losses at the gene ends were 3 bases for V and 5 bases for J; bases not matched to a gene: 9. CDR3 sequence reads: CASSPILAGDVETQYF. CDR3 DNA sequence: TGTGCCAGCTCACCTATTCTAGCGGGAGATGTTGAGACCCAGTACTTC.

J is TRBJ1-2 and V is TRBV3-1 (or the pseudogene TRBV3-2); a possible D gene is TRBD1 (5 bases). Germline-derived CDR1 and CDR2 are LGHDT and YNNKEL (reference sequence). The ends were cut back, 0 bases at V and 4 bases at J, with 9 bases in the middle. The CDR3 covers 14 residues. This chain's CDR3 is CASSQDLRGYGYTF. The CDR3 DNA reads TGTGCCAGCAGCCAAGATCTTAGGGGCTATGGCTACACCTTC.

This chain joins TRBV28 and TRBJ1-1; weak D call: TRBD1 (5 bases). The CDR3 loop spans 13 amino acids. Germline V gene lookup returns CDR1 MDHEN and CDR2 SYDVKM. Trimming shortened V by 11 bases and J by 5 bases, and 18 bases separated the two germline ends. CDR3 DNA: TGTGCCGCCTACCCGGGGGGGGGAACTGAAGCTTTCTTT. Translation gives CAAYPGGGTEAFF.

V usage is TRBV7-2 and J usage is TRBJ1-1; D remains ambiguous. The germline V and J ends were trimmed by 0 bases and 0 bases, with 14 bases remaining between them. Per germline, CDR1 SGHTA and CDR2 FQGNSA. The CDR3 runs to 17 residues. The CDR3 nucleotides read TGTGCCAGCAGCTTAGCGCTAACGAGGCGGGTGAACACTGAAGCTTTCTTT. It translates to CASSLALTRRVNTEAFF.

In the case of this clone: Relative to the germline gene, one junction end is altered; a read error may explain this. J is TRBJ2-1 and V is TRBV7-7; a possible D gene is TRBD2 (6 bases). The germline CDR1 and CDR2 sequences are SSHAT and FNYEAQ (reference sequence). The CDR3 is made up of 17 amino acids. CDR3 DNA: TGTGCTAGCAGCCAGCAGGTGGGACTCATGGGCATCTATGAGCAGTTCTTC. Residues: CASSQQVGLMGIYEQFF.

The table lists this clone with a count of one. The rearrangement uses TRBV19 and TRBJ1-6; possibly TRBD1 for D (5 bases). Germline V gene data show CDR1 as LNHDA and CDR2 as SQIVND (reference sequence). Trimming pared 5 bases from V and 7 bases from J, leaving 6 bases between. The length of the CDR3 is 12 residues. CDR3 DNA sequence: TGTGCCAGTAGTGACAGAAATTCACCCCTCCACTTT. Its protein product is CASSDRNSPLHF.

The chain couples TRBV6-5 to TRBJ1-1; possibly TRBD1 for D (5 bases). From germline, CDR1 is MNHEY and CDR2 SVGAGI. The CDR3 covers 13 residues. Deletions cut 8 bases from V and 1 base from J, with 11 bases between. This CDR3 is CASGAQGNTEAFF. Here the CDR3 DNA reads TGTGCCAGCGGGGCTCAGGGGAACACTGAAGCTTTCTTT.

CDR3 residues: CASSLTSGGWDTQYF. The CDR3 bases are TGCGCCAGCAGCCTGACTAGCGGAGGCTGGGATACGCAGTATTTT. This sequence joins TRBV5-1 and TRBJ2-3; 9 nucleotides match TRBD2. Germline-derived CDR1 and CDR2 are SGHRS and YFSETQ. After removal of 4 bases from V and 6 bases from J, the junction contained 9 bases not matched to a gene. The CDR3 is 15 amino acids.

J is TRBJ1-5 and V is TRBV15; the D gene is possibly TRBD1 (5 bases). V was cut by 0 bases and J by 3 bases, with 9 bases left in between. Germline assignment: CDR1 LNHNV and CDR2 YYDKDF (reference sequence). This CDR3 spans 15 amino acids. The CDR3: CATSRDRGNNQPQHF. The CDR3 bases are TGTGCCACCAGCAGAGATCGGGGGAACAATCAGCCCCAGCATTTT.